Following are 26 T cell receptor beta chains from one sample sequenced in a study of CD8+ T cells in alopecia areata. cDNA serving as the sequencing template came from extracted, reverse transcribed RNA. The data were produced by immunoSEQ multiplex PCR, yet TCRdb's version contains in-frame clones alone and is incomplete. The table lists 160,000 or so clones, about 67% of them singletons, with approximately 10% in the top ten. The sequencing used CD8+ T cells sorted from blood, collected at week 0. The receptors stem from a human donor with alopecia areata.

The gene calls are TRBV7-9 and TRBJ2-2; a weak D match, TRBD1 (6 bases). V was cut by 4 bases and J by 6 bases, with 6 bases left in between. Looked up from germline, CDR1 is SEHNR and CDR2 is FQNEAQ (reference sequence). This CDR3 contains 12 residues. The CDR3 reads CASSYRAGELFF. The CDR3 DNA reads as TGTGCCAGCAGCTACAGGGCCGGGGAGCTGTTTTTT.

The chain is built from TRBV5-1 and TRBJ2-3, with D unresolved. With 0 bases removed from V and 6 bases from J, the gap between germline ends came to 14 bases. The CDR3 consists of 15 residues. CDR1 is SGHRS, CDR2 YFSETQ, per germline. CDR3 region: CASSLEPQRADTQYF. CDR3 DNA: TGCGCCAGCAGCTTGGAGCCGCAGCGAGCCGATACGCAGTATTTT.

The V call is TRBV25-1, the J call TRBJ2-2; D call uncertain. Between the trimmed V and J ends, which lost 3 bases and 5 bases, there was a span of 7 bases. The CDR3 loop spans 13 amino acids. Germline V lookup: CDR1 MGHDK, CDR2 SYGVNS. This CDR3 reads CASSDPMTGELFF. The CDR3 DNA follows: TGTGCCAGCAGTGATCCTATGACCGGGGAGCTGTTTTTT.

Written as DNA, the CDR3 is TGTGCCTGGACGACAGGGGGGTCCGAGCAGTACTTC. Its translation: CAWTTGGSEQYF. The chain joins TRBV30 to TRBJ2-7; 9 bases are shared with TRBD1. The CDR3 extends over 12 amino acids. Trimming removed 4 bases from V and 6 bases from J; junction bases left unmatched: 4. Germline CDR1 is GTSNPN and CDR2 is SVGIG (reference sequence). Combining the CDR3 with reference TRBV30 and TRBJ2-7 gives the whole variable domain SQTIHQWPATLVQPVGSPLSLECTVEGTSNPNLYWYRQAAGRGLQLLFYSVGIGQISSEVPQNLSASRPQDRQFILSSKKLLLSDSGFYLCAWTTGGSEQYFGPGTRLTVT.

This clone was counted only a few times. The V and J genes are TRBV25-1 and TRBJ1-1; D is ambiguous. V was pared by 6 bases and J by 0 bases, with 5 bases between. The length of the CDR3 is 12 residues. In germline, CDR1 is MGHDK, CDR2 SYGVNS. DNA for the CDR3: TGTGCCAGCAGCGCACTGAACACTGAAGCTTTCTTT. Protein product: CASSALNTEAFF.

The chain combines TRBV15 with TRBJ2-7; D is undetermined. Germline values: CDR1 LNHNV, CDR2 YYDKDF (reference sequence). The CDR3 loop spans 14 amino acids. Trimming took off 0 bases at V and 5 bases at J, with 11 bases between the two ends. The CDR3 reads CATSRDSRDDEQYF. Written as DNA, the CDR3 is TGTGCCACCAGCAGAGATTCAAGGGATGACGAGCAGTACTTC.

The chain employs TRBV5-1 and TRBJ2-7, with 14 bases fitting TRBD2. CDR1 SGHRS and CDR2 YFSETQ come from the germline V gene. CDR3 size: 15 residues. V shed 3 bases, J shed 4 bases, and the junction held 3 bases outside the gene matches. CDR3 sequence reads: CASSSGTSGGYEQYF. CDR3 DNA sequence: TGCGCCAGCAGCTCAGGGACTAGCGGGGGTTACGAGCAGTACTTC.

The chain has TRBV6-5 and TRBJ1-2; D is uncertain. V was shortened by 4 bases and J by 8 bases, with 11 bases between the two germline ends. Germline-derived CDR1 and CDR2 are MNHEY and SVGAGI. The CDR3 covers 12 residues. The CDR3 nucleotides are TGTGCCAGCAGTTCCGGCGGTCTCGGCTACACCTTC. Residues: CASSSGGLGYTF.

This chain's CDR3 is CAWLSRMRGYTF. DNA of the CDR3: TGTGCCTGGCTCTCCAGGATGAGGGGCTACACCTTC. The chain recombines TRBV30 with TRBJ1-2; D is uncertain. This CDR3 contains 12 residues. Germline-derived CDR1 and CDR2 are GTSNPN and SVGIG (reference sequence). The V and J ends lost 5 bases and 8 bases respectively, with 15 bases between them. The variable domain in full, with the rest retrieved from reference TRBV30 and TRBJ1-2, is SQTIHQWPATLVQPVGSPLSLECTVEGTSNPNLYWYRQAAGRGLQLLFYSVGIGQISSEVPQNLSASRPQDRQFILSSKKLLLSDSGFYLCAWLSRMRGYTFGSGTRLTVV.

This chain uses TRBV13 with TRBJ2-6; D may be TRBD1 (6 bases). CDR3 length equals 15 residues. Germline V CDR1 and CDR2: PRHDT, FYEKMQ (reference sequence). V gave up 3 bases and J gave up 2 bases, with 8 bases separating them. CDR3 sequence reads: CASSFQGTGANVLTF. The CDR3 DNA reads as TGTGCCAGCAGCTTTCAGGGGACTGGGGCCAACGTCCTGACTTTC.

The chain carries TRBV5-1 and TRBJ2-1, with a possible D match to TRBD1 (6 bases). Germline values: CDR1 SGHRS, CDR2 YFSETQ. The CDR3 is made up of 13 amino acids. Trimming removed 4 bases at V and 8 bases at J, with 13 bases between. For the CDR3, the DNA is TGCGCCAGCAGCCGACACGACAGGCATGAGCAGTTCTTC. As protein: CASSRHDRHEQFF.

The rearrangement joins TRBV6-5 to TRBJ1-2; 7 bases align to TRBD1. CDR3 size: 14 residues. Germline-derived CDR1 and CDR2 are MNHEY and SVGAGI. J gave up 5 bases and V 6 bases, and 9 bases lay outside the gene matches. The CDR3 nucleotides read TGTGCCAGCAGGCGACAGGGTGGGGGGTATGGCTACACCTTC. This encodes CASRRQGGGYGYTF.

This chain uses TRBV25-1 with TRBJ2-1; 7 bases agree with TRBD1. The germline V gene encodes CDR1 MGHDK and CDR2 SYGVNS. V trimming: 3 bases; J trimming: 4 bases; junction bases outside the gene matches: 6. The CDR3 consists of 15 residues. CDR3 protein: CASSDIGTAYNEQFF. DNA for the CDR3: TGTGCCAGCAGTGATATTGGGACAGCGTACAATGAGCAGTTCTTC.

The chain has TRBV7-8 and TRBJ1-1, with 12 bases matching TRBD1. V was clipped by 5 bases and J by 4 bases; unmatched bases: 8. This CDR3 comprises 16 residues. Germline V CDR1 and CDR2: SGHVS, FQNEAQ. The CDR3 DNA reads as TGTGCCAGCAGCCCCCCCGGGACAGGGGGCCTCACTGAAGCTTTCTTT. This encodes CASSPPGTGGLTEAFF.

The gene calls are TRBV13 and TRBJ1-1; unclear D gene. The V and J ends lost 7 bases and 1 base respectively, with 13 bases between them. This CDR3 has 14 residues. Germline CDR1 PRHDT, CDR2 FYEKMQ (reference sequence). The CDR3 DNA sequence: TGTGCCAGCACCCCCGTGGAAAGGAACACTGAAGCTTTCTTT. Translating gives CASTPVERNTEAFF.

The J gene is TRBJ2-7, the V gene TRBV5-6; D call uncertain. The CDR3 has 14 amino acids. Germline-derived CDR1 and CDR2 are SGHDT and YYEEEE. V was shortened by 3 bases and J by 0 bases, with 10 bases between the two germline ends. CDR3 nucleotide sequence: TGTGCCAGCAGCTCGTCTGCGATCTCCTACGAGCAGTACTTC. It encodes CASSSSAISYEQYF.

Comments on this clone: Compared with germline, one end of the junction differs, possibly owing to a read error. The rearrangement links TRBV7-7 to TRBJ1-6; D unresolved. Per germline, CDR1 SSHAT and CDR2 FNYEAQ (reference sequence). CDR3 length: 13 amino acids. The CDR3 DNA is TGTGCTAGCAGTCAAGGACTGAATTCACCCCTCCACTTT. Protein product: CASSQGLNSPLHF. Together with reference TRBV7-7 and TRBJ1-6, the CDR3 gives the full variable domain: GAGVSQSPRYKVTKRGQDVTLRCDPISSHATLYWYQQALGQGPEFLTYFNYEAQPDKSGLPSDRFSAERPEGSISTLTIQRTEQRDSAMYRCASSQGLNSPLHFGNGTRLTVT.

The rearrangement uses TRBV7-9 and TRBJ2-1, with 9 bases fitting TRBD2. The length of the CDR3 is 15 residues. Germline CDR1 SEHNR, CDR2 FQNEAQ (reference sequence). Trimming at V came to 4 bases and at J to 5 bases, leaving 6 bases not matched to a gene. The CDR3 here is CASSSGTSRDNEQFF. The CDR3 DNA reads TGTGCCAGCAGCTCCGGGACTAGCAGGGACAATGAGCAGTTCTTC. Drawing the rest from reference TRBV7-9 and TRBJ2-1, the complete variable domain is DTGVSQNPRHKITKRGQNVTFRCDPISEHNRLYWYRQTLGQGPEFLTYFQNEAQLEKSRLLSDRFSAERPKGSFSTLEIQRTEQGDSAMYLCASSSGTSRDNEQFFGPGTRLTVL.

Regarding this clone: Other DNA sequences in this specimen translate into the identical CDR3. CDR3 loop: CAWSVGGLNTEAFF. The CDR3 DNA is TGTGCCTGGAGTGTAGGAGGGTTGAACACTGAAGCTTTCTTT. The V gene is TRBV30, the J gene TRBJ1-1; no reliable D call. CDR1 is GTSNPN and CDR2 is SVGIG in the germline V gene (reference sequence). The ends were cut back, 0 bases at V and 0 bases at J, with 8 bases in the middle. CDR3 size: 14 residues.

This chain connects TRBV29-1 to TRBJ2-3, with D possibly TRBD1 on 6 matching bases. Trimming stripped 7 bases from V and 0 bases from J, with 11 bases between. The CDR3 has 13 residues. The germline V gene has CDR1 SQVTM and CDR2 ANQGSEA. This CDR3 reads CSAGTTSTDTQYF. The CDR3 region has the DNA TGCAGCGCCGGGACAACTAGCACAGATACGCAGTATTTT.

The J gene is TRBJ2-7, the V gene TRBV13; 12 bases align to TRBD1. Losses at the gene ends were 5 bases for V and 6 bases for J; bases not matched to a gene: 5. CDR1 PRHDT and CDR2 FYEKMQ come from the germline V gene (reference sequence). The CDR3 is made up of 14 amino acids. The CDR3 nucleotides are TGTGCCAGCAGCCCGGGACAGGGGGCTGGCGAGCAGTACTTC. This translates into CASSPGQGAGEQYF.

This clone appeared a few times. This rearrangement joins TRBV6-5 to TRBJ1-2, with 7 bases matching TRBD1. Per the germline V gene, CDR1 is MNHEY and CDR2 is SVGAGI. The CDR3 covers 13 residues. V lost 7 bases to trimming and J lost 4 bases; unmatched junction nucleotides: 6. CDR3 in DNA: TGTGCCAGCATGACGGAGGGGGCCTATGGCTACACCTTC. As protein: CASMTEGAYGYTF.

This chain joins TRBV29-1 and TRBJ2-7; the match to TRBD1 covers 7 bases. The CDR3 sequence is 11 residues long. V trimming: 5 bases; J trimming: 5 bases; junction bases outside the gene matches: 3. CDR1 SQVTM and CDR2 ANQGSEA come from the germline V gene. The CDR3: CSVTDRDEQYF. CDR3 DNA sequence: TGCAGCGTTACCGACAGGGACGAGCAGTACTTC.

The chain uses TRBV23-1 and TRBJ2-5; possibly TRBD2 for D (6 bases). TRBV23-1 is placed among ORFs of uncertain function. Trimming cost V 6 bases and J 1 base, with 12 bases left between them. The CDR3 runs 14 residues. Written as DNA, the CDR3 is TGCGCCAGCAGGAACCGGGAGTCCCAAGAGACCCAGTACTTC. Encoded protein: CASRNRESQETQYF.

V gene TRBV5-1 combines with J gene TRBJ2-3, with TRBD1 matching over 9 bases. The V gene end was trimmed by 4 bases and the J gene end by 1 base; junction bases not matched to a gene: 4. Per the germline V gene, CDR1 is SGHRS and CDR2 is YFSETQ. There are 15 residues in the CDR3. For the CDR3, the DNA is TGCGCCAGCAGCCTCCGGGACAGGGGCACAGATACGCAGTATTTT. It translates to CASSLRDRGTDTQYF.

The CDR3 spells CASSQREVGYGYTF. As DNA, the CDR3 is TGCGCCAGCAGCCAACGAGAGGTTGGGTATGGCTACACCTTC. The chain is built from TRBV4-1 and TRBJ1-2; D call uncertain. The CDR3 extends over 14 amino acids. Germline V CDR1 and CDR2: MGHRA, YSYEKL. Trimming took 2 bases from V and 5 from J, leaving 12 bases between them.